These 15 T cell receptor beta chains were sequenced from one sample in a study of blood T cells in healthy people across ages. A J-beta primer mix and a sample-barcoded 5' primer were used in a second PCR of about 7 to 12 cycles. One entry per CDR3 protein results from TCRdb running MiXCR on the 5' RACE reads. The table has more than 650,000 distinct CDR3 sequences, less than 70% seen once. The sequencing input was blood. These receptors all stem from a man older than 75 in good health.

J is TRBJ2-1 and V is TRBV12-3 or TRBV12-4, with D possibly matching TRBD1 (8 bases). The V gene lost 0 bases and the J gene lost 5 bases, with 11 bases spanning the gap. The CDR3 has 15 amino acids. The CDR3 region is CASSLAQGGNNEQFF. In DNA, the CDR3 is TGTGCCAGCAGTTTAGCACAGGGGGGGAACAATGAGCAGTTCTTC.

The J gene is TRBJ2-1, the V gene TRBV20-1; no firm D call. Germline CDR1 reads DFQATT; CDR2 reads SNEGSKA (reference sequence). This CDR3 comprises 13 residues. Deletions cut 6 bases from V and 11 bases from J, with 20 bases between. CDR3 nucleotides: TGCAGTGCCAAGTTGAGCTGGGCCCCAAAGCAGTTCTTC. It yields the protein CSAKLSWAPKQFF.

The rearrangement uses TRBV12-3 or TRBV12-4 and TRBJ2-3; D possibly matches TRBD1 or TRBD2 (6 bases each). This CDR3 region has 16 residues. Trimming took off 6 bases at V and 0 bases at J, with 16 bases between the two ends. The CDR3 DNA reads as TGTGCCAGCAGCCTGGGGGCGGGGACTAGCACAGATACGCAGTATTTT. It encodes CASSLGAGTSTDTQYF.

This chain joins TRBV7-2 and TRBJ2-5; TRBD2 might be the D (6 bases). Germline values: CDR1 SGHTA, CDR2 FQGNSA. The CDR3 loop spans 15 amino acids. V lost 5 bases and J 4 bases, leaving 17 bases between the germline ends. This CDR3 is CASSRGASTPETQYF. The CDR3 coding sequence is TGTGCCAGCAGCCGCGGGGCCTCCACCCCAGAGACCCAGTACTTC.

This clonotype has just one count. The V and J genes are TRBV11-2 and TRBJ2-7; possibly TRBD1 for D (6 bases). Per germline, CDR1 SGHAT and CDR2 FQNNGV. This CDR3 has 14 amino acids. With 5 bases removed from V and 2 bases from J, the gap between germline ends came to 13 bases. The CDR3 reads CASSDGDTTYEQYF. CDR3 in DNA: TGTGCCAGCAGCGACGGGGACACCACCTACGAGCAGTACTTC.

A few counts support this clonotype. This chain connects TRBV7-9 to TRBJ2-6; 10 bases map to TRBD2. Germline V gene sequence: CDR1 SEHNR, CDR2 FQNEAQ (reference sequence). The V gene end was trimmed by 4 bases and the J gene end by 1 base; junction bases not matched to a gene: 4. This CDR3 is 17 amino acids long. The CDR3 DNA sequence: TGTGCCAGCAGCTCCCCACTAGCGGGATCTGGGGCCAACGTCCTGACTTTC. Protein product: CASSSPLAGSGANVLTF.

This chain connects TRBV13 to TRBJ2-3, with 10 bases that match TRBD2. The CDR3 runs to 14 residues. J was trimmed by 14 bases and V by 3 bases; bases with no gene match: 11. CDR1 is PRHDT and CDR2 is FYEKMQ in the germline V gene (reference sequence). As DNA, the CDR3 is TGTGCCAGCAGCTTCGGGACTAGCGACAGATACGCGTATTTT. Translation gives CASSFGTSDRYAYF.

The gene calls are TRBV7-2 and TRBJ1-2; weak D call: TRBD1 (6 bases). There are 16 residues in the CDR3. CDR1 and CDR2 from the germline V gene are SGHTA and FQGNSA. Trimming took 6 bases from V and 4 from J, leaving 21 bases between them. The CDR3 nucleotides read TGTGCCAGCAGACAGCCCGGGGGGGGCCACCTCTATGGCTACACCTTC. Translated: CASRQPGGGHLYGYTF.

This clonotype was detected only a few times. The chain links TRBV12-3 or TRBV12-4 to TRBJ2-7, with 7 positions matching TRBD1. V was clipped by 6 bases and J by 2 bases; unmatched bases: 7. The CDR3 has 14 amino acids. The CDR3 loop reads CASSQTGMTYEQYF. CDR3 DNA: TGTGCCAGCAGCCAGACAGGGATGACCTACGAGCAGTACTTC.

The chain is built from TRBV6-5 and TRBJ2-7, with D perhaps TRBD2 (6 bases). The CDR3 is 14 residues long. From germline, CDR1 is MNHEY and CDR2 SVGAGI. V dropped 6 bases and J dropped 6 bases, with 18 bases sitting between them. CDR3 in DNA: TGTGCCAGCAGCCGCGCACCCGGGAGTGCCGAGCAGTACTTC. Translated, it gives CASSRAPGSAEQYF.

CDR3: CASSQGFSGANVLTF. For the CDR3, the DNA is TGTGCCAGCAGCCAAGGATTCTCTGGGGCCAACGTCCTGACTTTC. J is TRBJ2-6 and V is TRBV3-1; D uncertain. Trimming removed 1 base from V and 0 bases from J, with 4 bases in between. CDR3 length equals 15 residues. CDR1 LGHDT and CDR2 YNNKEL come from the germline V gene (reference sequence).

This clonotype was observed a handful of times. The chain uses TRBV6-2 or TRBV6-3 and TRBJ1-6; no clear D gene. CDR3 length: 17 residues. Trimming pared 0 bases from V and 7 bases from J, leaving 16 bases between. CDR1 is MNHEY, CDR2 SVGEGT, per germline. The CDR3 protein is CASSYSRGGIVNSPLHF. DNA for the CDR3: TGTGCCAGCAGTTACTCGCGGGGAGGCATCGTGAATTCACCCCTCCACTTT.

This clonotype turned up a few times. V and J are TRBV11-1 and TRBJ2-4; 10 positions match TRBD2. The DNA end is a closer match to TRBJ2-7, so the J assignment may be wrong. Germline assignment: CDR1 SGHAT and CDR2 FQDESV (reference sequence). CDR3 length equals 15 residues. The chain's CDR3 is CASSPRASGSSEQYF. The DNA for the CDR3 is TGTGCCAGCAGCCCAAGAGCTAGCGGGAGTTCCGAGCAGTACTTC.

The chain employs TRBV5-1 and TRBJ2-7; perhaps TRBD1 as D (5 bases). This CDR3 has 17 residues. Germline assignment: CDR1 SGHRS and CDR2 YFSETQ. The V end lost 2 bases, the J end lost 0 bases, and 18 bases lay between the germline ends. In DNA form, the CDR3 reads TGCGCCAGCAGCTTCAGGGTGACCAACTTGAGCTCCTACGAGCAGTACTTC. It codes for CASSFRVTNLSSYEQYF.

The chain links TRBV2 to TRBJ2-7; the D is unclear. Germline V gives CDR1 SNHLY, CDR2 FYNNEI. The length of the CDR3 is 12 residues. V was cut by 8 bases and J by 1 base, with 9 bases left in between. Here the CDR3 reads CASRPLSYEQYF. The CDR3 DNA is TGTGCCAGCCGTCCTCTATCCTACGAGCAGTACTTC.